The T cell receptor beta chain described here comes from a study of blood T cells in healthy people across ages. This CDR3 spans 13 amino acids. Looked up from germline, CDR1 is MNHEY and CDR2 is SVGEGT. V gave up 2 bases and J gave up 2 bases, with 4 bases separating them. The authors ran a second PCR of 7 to 11 cycles using a sample-barcoded 5' primer and a J-beta primer mix. TCRdb fed the 5' RACE reads into MiXCR, producing one record per CDR3 protein. Of roughly 680,000 distinct CDR3 sequences listed, more than 40% are singletons. Source material: blood. The source is an older woman in good health. The chain links TRBV6-2 or TRBV6-3 to TRBJ2-1; D remains ambiguous. As DNA, the CDR3 is TGTGCCAGCAGTTACGATCCCTACAATGAGCAGTTCTTC. It codes for CASSYDPYNEQFF.